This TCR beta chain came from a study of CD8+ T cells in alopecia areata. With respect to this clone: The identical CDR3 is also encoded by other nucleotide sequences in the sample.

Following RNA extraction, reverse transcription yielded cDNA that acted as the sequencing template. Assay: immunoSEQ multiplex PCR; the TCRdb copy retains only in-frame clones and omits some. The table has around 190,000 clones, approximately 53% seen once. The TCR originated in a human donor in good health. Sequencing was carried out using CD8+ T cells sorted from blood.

The CDR3 DNA follows: TGTGCCAGCAGTCAACAGGGCCGACAAGAGACCCAGTACTTC. Protein product: CASSQQGRQETQYF. The V and J genes are TRBV27 and TRBJ2-5, with TRBD1 as a possible D gene (6 bases). V lost 5 bases and J 2 bases, leaving 12 bases between the germline ends. The CDR3 has 14 amino acids. CDR1 and CDR2 from the germline V gene are MNHEY and SMNVEV (reference sequence).